The sample holds one count of the clone carrying this TCR beta chain. Repertoires were generated with immunoSEQ multiplex PCR, while TCRdb's copy carries only in-frame clones and drops some. The sample consists of 250,000 to 300,000 clones, more than 75% of them appearing once. The data derive from a study of blood T cell repertoires in COVID-19. Overall study: Either two negative PCRs, clearance, or symptom resolution qualified Cohort 3 donors as recovered. Sites across the United States, Italy and Spain contributed samples from acute and convalescent COVID-19.

Participants reported their clinical history, and cohort assignment relied on those reports. This CDR3 is built from 14 residues. This receptor was taken from a woman aged 55-75 years in a cohort exposed to, infected with or recovered from COVID-19 (not recorded which). Sequences were obtained from PBMCs or T cells enriched from blood (not recorded which). V is TRBV21-1 and J is TRBJ2-1; TRBD2 is the table's D call, not checked against the DNA. TRBV21-1 is a pseudogene. The CDR3 loop reads CASEGREGDNEQFF. CDR3 sequence (DNA): TGTGCCAGCGAGGGGCGGGAGGGTGACAATGAGCAGTTCTTC.